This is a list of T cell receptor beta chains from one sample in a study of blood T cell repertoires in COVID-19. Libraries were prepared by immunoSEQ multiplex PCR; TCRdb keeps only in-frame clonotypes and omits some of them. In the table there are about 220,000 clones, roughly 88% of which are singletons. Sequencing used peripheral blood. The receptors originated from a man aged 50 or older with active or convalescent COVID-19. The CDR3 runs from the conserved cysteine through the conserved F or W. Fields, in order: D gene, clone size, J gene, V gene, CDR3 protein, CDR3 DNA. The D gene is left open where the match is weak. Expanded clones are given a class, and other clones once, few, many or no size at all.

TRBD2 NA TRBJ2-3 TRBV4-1 CASSRTYGRGGRNTQYF TGCGCCAGCAGCCGCACTTACGGGCGGGGGGGCCGTAATACGCAGTATTTT
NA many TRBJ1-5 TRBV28 CASGRGFNQPQHF TGTGCCAGCGGTCGAGGGTTCAATCAGCCCCAGCATTTT
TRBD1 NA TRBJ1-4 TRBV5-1 CASSLGQGTQEKLFF TGCGCCAGCAGCTTAGGACAGGGAACGCAGGAAAAACTGTTTTTT
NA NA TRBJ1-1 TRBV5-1 CASSTGQSGVTEAFF TGCGCCAGCAGCACAGGACAGTCCGGGGTCACTGAAGCTTTCTTT
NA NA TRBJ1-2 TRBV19 CASSISGNGYTF TGTGCCAGTAGTATATCCGGGAATGGCTACACCTTC
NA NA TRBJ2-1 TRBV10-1 CAERYLLYNEQFF TGCGCCGAGCGGTACCTCCTATACAATGAGCAGTTCTTC
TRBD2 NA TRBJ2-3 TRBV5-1 CASSLGAGGFTDTQYF TGCGCCAGCAGCTTGGGAGCGGGGGGATTCACAGATACGCAGTATTTT
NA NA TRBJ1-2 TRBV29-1 CSVAGQSHGYTF TGCAGCGTCGCAGGACAAAGCCATGGCTACACCTTC
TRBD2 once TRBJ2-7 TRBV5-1 CASSLMAGGPEEQYF TGCGCCAGCAGCTTGATGGCGGGAGGGCCTGAAGAGCAGTACTTC
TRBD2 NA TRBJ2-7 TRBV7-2 CASSLEPSGRAWFHEQYF TGTGCCAGCAGCTTAGAACCTAGCGGGAGGGCCTGGTTCCACGAGCAGTACTTC
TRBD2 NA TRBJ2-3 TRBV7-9 CASSTRGGRSTDTQYF TGTGCCAGCAGCACCCGGGGGGGCCGGAGCACAGATACGCAGTATTTT
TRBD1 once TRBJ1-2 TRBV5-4 CASSPRTGSDYGYTF TGTGCCAGCAGCCCTCGGACAGGGTCTGACTATGGCTACACCTTC
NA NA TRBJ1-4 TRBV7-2 CASSLAGSQGDEKLFF TGTGCCAGCAGCTTAGCGGGTAGCCAGGGTGATGAAAAACTGTTTTTT
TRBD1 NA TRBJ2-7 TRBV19 CASSRQGLIYEQYF TGTGCCAGTAGCCGACAGGGGCTGATCTACGAGCAGTACTTC
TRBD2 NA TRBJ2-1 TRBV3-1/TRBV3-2 CASSQLAGGYNEQFF TGTGCCAGCAGCCAGCTAGCGGGGGGATACAATGAGCAGTTCTTC
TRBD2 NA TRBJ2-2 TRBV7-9 CASSPGRSGTTTNTGELFF TGTGCCAGCAGCCCGGGGCGAAGCGGGACGACCACGAACACCGGGGAGCTGTTTTTT
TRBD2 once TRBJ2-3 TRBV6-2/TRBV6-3 CASSYPLAGGYTDTQYF TGTGCCAGCAGTTACCCTCTAGCGGGGGGGTACACAGATACGCAGTATTTT
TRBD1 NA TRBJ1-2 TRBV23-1 CASSHHGTGGYGYTF TGCGCCAGCAGTCATCATGGGACAGGAGGCTATGGCTACACCTTC
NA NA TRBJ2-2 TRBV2 CASSVGLEGKETGELFF TGTGCCAGCAGTGTCGGGTTGGAGGGGAAGGAAACCGGGGAGCTGTTTTTT
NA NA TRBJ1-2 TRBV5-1 CASSSGGQGTGYTF TGCGCCAGCAGCTCGGGAGGGCAGGGCACTGGCTACACCTTC
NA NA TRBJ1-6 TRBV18 CASSPGRAPSPLHF TGTGCCAGCTCACCGGGCAGGGCCCCTTCACCCCTCCACTTT
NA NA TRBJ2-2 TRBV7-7 CASSASRTGELFF TGTGCTAGCAGCGCCTCGAGGACCGGGGAGCTGTTTTTT
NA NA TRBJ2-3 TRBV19 CASSWDTEDTQYF TGTGCCAGTAGTTGGGACACGGAGGATACGCAGTATTTT
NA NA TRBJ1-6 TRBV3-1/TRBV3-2 CASSQVHGGSPLHF TGTGCCAGCAGCCAAGTCCACGGGGGTTCACCCCTCCACTTT
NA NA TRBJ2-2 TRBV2 CASSEFLNTGELFF TGTGCCAGCAGTGAATTCCTGAACACCGGGGAGCTGTTTTTT
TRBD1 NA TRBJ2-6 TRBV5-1 CASSLVGQGAAGANVLTF TGCGCCAGCAGCTTGGTGGGACAGGGGGCTGCTGGGGCCAACGTCCTGACTTTC
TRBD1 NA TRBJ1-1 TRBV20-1 CSASYRGNTEAFF TGCAGTGCTAGTTACAGGGGGAACACTGAAGCTTTCTTT